The entry below describes one TCR beta chain. With V trimmed by 0 bases and J by 4 bases, 4 bases remained unmatched. The CDR3 length is 15 residues. The germline V gene has CDR1 SGHRS and CDR2 YFSETQ. The data were taken from a study of cytomegalovirus exposure and HLA in healthy donors. Study context: In an early release, HLA-typed donors contributed tens of millions of unique TCR sequences.

The study ran its PCR with 60 Vbeta and 13 Jbeta primers. TCRdb keeps only in-frame clones here, not all; method: immunoSEQ multiplex PCR. Its listing shows approximately 210,000 clones. Sequencing was performed on PBMCs. This receptor was obtained from a woman aged 30 to 39 in good health and CMV-seropositive. The chain links TRBV5-1 to TRBJ1-2; TRBD1 agrees at 9 bases. CDR3 sequence (DNA): TGCGCCAGCAGCTTGGGGTCGGGACAGGGCTATGGCTACACCTTC. Its translation: CASSLGSGQGYGYTF.